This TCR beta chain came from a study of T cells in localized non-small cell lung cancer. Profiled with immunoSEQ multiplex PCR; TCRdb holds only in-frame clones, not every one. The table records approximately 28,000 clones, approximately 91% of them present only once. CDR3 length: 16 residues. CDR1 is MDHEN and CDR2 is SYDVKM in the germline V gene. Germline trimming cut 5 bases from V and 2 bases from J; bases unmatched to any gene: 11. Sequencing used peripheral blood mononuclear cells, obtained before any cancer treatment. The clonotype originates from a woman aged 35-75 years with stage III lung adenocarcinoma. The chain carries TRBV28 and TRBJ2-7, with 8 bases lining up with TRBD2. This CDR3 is CASSPSSGLVAYEQYF. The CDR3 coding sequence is TGTGCCAGCAGTCCCTCCTCGGGACTAGTAGCCTACGAGCAGTACTTC.